This T cell receptor beta chain comes out of a study of CD4 T cell repertoires in COVID-19. TCRdb keeps only in-frame clones here, not all; method: immunoSEQ multiplex PCR. The sample consists of some 80,000 clones, roughly 80% of them appearing once. This clone was detected only once. The germline gives CDR1 SGDLS, CDR2 YYNGEE. CDR3 length: 15 residues. Trimming shortened V by 3 bases and J by 2 bases, and 12 bases separated the two germline ends. The chain carries TRBV9 and TRBJ1-5, with D unresolved. Sample: CD4+ T cells from peripheral blood, taken after recovery from COVID-19. The TCR comes from a human donor who had COVID-19. The CDR3 protein is CASSEAPAGNQPQHF. The CDR3 nucleotides are TGTGCCAGCAGCGAAGCGCCAGCGGGCAATCAGCCCCAGCATTTT.